This T cell receptor (beta chain) was identified during a study of blood T cell repertoires in COVID-19. At the level of the study: Whether acute or convalescent, the COVID-19 samples came from the United States, Italy and Spain. T cells, B-cell-depleted T cells, or PBMCs provided the cDNA or gDNA that served as material.

The study recruited people aged about 18 to 95 years across approximately 25 US areas. Cohort placement rested on clinical history that participants reported themselves. From germline, CDR1 is KGHDR and CDR2 SFDVKD. The CDR3 covers 15 residues. The V gene end was trimmed by 5 bases and the J gene end by 1 base; junction bases not matched to a gene: 2. Data came from immunoSEQ multiplex PCR; TCRdb stores just in-frame clones and leaves some out. The sample consists of around 310,000 clones, 80% to 90% of them appearing once. This receptor was taken from a man in his thirties or forties who had recovered from COVID-19. This rearrangement joins TRBV24-1 to TRBJ2-1; 9 bases agree with TRBD1. The source material was PBMCs or T cells enriched from blood (not recorded which). CDR3 coding DNA: TGTGCCACCAGTGCCGGGACAGGGTCCTACAATGAGCAGTTCTTC. Its protein product is CATSAGTGSYNEQFF.